This TCR beta chain was captured in a study of blood T cells in healthy people across ages. Whole-study results and caveats: Among T cells, TCR beta diversity per million cells dropped roughly linearly as age rose.

This clonotype was observed many times. Antigen: not known. Each donor's blood draw was approximately 10 milliliters of peripheral blood. Sample-barcoded 5' priming and a J-beta primer mix drove a second PCR of 7 to 11 cycles. TCRdb independently ran MiXCR on the 5' RACE reads; one entry per CDR3 protein. The sample contains some 800,000 distinct CDR3 sequences, approximately 48% of which appear only once. CDR3 length: 15 amino acids. After removal of 2 bases from V and 3 bases from J, the junction contained 9 bases not matched to a gene. The V gene's germline CDR1 is DFQATT and CDR2 SNEGSKA (reference sequence).

Sequencing used blood. The chain is built from TRBV20-1 and TRBJ1-1; 7 nucleotides match TRBD1. This receptor was taken from a man between 60 and 75 years old in good health. The CDR3 loop is CSARQGVVTDTEAFF. The CDR3 nucleotides read TGCAGTGCTAGACAGGGGGTAGTTACGGACACTGAAGCTTTCTTT.